These 14 T cell receptor beta chains share one sample of origin, sequenced in a study of OX40 agonist ivuxolimab in advanced cancers. Method: immunoSEQ multiplex PCR; TCRdb's copy keeps in-frame clones and lacks some. The sample lists around 48,000 clones; 83% were seen once. The specimen was CD4+ or CD8+ T cells sorted from blood, collected in a trial of the OX40 agonist ivuxolimab. The source is an adult with an advanced solid tumor such as melanoma, head and neck, liver or kidney cancer.

V gene TRBV18 combines with J gene TRBJ1-5; the D gene is possibly TRBD1 (5 bases). This CDR3 region has 14 residues. Germline V gene data show CDR1 as KGHSH and CDR2 as LQKENI. V lost 5 bases, J lost 2 bases, and 10 bases lay in between. The CDR3: CASSSGGGNQPQHF. For the CDR3, the DNA is TGTGCCAGCTCATCGGGAGGGGGCAATCAGCCCCAGCATTTT.

This clone showed up just once. V usage is TRBV27 and J usage is TRBJ1-2; unclear D gene. CDR1 is MNHEY and CDR2 is SMNVEV in the germline V gene (reference sequence). V was clipped by 5 bases and J by 1 base, with 17 bases between them. This CDR3 comprises 16 residues. The CDR3 spells CASSPIRRDHNYGYTF. The CDR3 nucleotides are TGTGCCAGCAGTCCGATCAGGAGGGATCATAACTATGGCTACACCTTC.

This chain joins TRBV19 and TRBJ1-3; D remains unclear. The CDR3 consists of 15 residues. The germline V gene has CDR1 LNHDA and CDR2 SQIVND (reference sequence). V lost 3 bases and J lost 0, with 9 bases in between. The DNA of the CDR3 is TGTGCCAGTAGTATTATAGGTTACTCTGGAAACACCATATATTTT. Translated, it gives CASSIIGYSGNTIYF.

This clone was detected only a few times. The chain is built from TRBV7-2 and TRBJ2-2, with 12 nucleotides matching TRBD2. Germline lookup yields CDR1 SGHTA and CDR2 FQGNSA. V shed 1 base and J 3 bases; nucleotides not matched to a gene: 6. CDR3 length: 18 amino acids. The CDR3 spells CASSLGGLAGSYTGELFF. CDR3 in DNA: TGTGCCAGCAGCTTAGGAGGACTAGCGGGGTCATACACCGGGGAGCTGTTTTTT.

J is TRBJ1-1 and V is TRBV7-2, with TRBD1 identical over 10 bases. This CDR3 has 15 residues. Germline values: CDR1 SGHTA, CDR2 FQGNSA. V lost 5 bases, J lost 5 bases, and 8 bases stayed unmatched. DNA of the CDR3: TGTGCCAGCAGCCCGGGACAGGGGACCGGTACTGAAGCTTTCTTT. It encodes CASSPGQGTGTEAFF. The full variable domain, with the rest looked up from reference TRBV7-2 and TRBJ1-1, is GAGVSQSPSNKVTEKGKDVELRCDPISGHTALYWYRQSLGQGLEFLIYFQGNSAPDKSGLPSDRFSAERTGGSVSTLTIQRTQQEDSAVYLCASSPGQGTGTEAFFGQGTRLTVV.

As concerns this clone: Other DNA sequences within the sample encode an identical CDR3. V gene TRBV2 combines with J gene TRBJ2-3, with 10 bases aligning to TRBD1. Germline lookup yields CDR1 SNHLY and CDR2 FYNNEI. This CDR3 is built from 14 residues. V gave up 7 bases and J gave up 4 bases; unmatched junction bases: 5. CDR3 in amino acids: CASTETGGSDTQYF. CDR3 in DNA: TGTGCCAGCACTGAGACAGGGGGCTCAGATACGCAGTATTTT.

The chain combines TRBV11-1 with TRBJ2-7; perhaps TRBD1 as D (6 bases). Germline-derived CDR1 and CDR2 are SGHAT and FQDESV (reference sequence). Trimming stripped 3 bases from V and 1 base from J, with 10 bases between. This CDR3 has 14 residues. CDR3 sequence reads: CASSLNRVSYEQYF. In nucleotides, the CDR3 is TGTGCCAGCAGCTTGAACAGGGTTTCCTACGAGCAGTACTTC.

The genes are TRBV6-1 and TRBJ1-5; no reliable D call. The CDR3 extends over 11 amino acids. Trimming left V 9 bases short and J 6 bases short, with 9 bases between. Germline V lookup: CDR1 MNHNS, CDR2 SASEGT. The CDR3 DNA sequence: TGTGCCAGTGGACGGTCTCAGCCCCAGCATTTT. It translates to CASGRSQPQHF.

This clone appeared once. The DNA of the CDR3 is TGTGCCAGCAGCTCTTGGACTAGCGGAAACACCGGGGAGCTGTTTTTT. Residues: CASSSWTSGNTGELFF. The chain carries TRBV11-2 and TRBJ2-2; TRBD2 matches at 10 bases. V dropped 4 bases and J dropped 2; count of bases not matched to a gene: 4. Germline values: CDR1 SGHAT, CDR2 FQNNGV. CDR3 length: 16 amino acids. Supplemented by reference TRBV11-2 and TRBJ2-2, the full variable domain reads EAGVAQSPRYKIIEKRQSVAFWCNPISGHATLYWYQQILGQGPKLLIQFQNNGVVDDSQLPKDRFSAERLKGVDSTLKIQPAKLEDSAVYLCASSSWTSGNTGELFFGEGSRLTVL.

The chain links TRBV29-1 to TRBJ1-1, with D unclear. Germline loops: CDR1 SQVTM, CDR2 ANQGSEA. Trimming removed 2 bases from V and 0 bases from J, with 10 bases in between. The CDR3 has 14 residues. CDR3 loop: CSVEPGPMNTEAFF. DNA for the CDR3: TGCAGCGTTGAACCGGGCCCCATGAACACTGAAGCTTTCTTT.

CDR3 residues: CASSLQGNTIYF. In DNA, the CDR3 is TGTGCCAGCAGCTTACAGGGAAACACCATATATTTT. This chain connects TRBV7-6 to TRBJ1-3; D gene uncertain. Trimming took 2 bases from V and 4 from J, leaving 3 bases between them. Per the germline V gene, CDR1 is SGHVS and CDR2 is FNYEAQ. The CDR3 spans 12 residues. The complete variable domain, with remaining parts taken from reference TRBV7-6 and TRBJ1-3, reads GAGVSQSPRYKVTKRGQDVALRCDPISGHVSLYWYRQALGQGPEFLTYFNYEAQQDKSGLPNDRFSAERPEGSISTLTIQRTEQRDSAMYRCASSLQGNTIYFGEGSWLTVV.

The J gene is TRBJ1-3, the V gene TRBV9, with 9 bases lining up with TRBD1. V shed 1 base and J 0 bases; nucleotides not matched to a gene: 5. This CDR3 comprises 17 residues. The germline gives CDR1 SGDLS, CDR2 YYNGEE. The CDR3 nucleotides are TGTGCCAGCAGCGTAATGACAGGGGGACTCTCTGGAAACACCATATATTTT. This translates into CASSVMTGGLSGNTIYF.

Written as DNA, the CDR3 is TGTGCCAGCAGTTACCTGGGGGGCGGCTACACCTTC. Its protein is CASSYLGGGYTF. This sequence joins TRBV6-5 and TRBJ1-2; D might be TRBD1 (6 bases). Trimming cost V 2 bases and J 8 bases, with 9 bases left between them. The length of the CDR3 is 12 residues. CDR1 is MNHEY and CDR2 is SVGAGI in the germline V gene.

The rearrangement joins TRBV4-1 to TRBJ2-3; 7 bases line up with TRBD2. The trim removed 1 base at V and 9 bases at J, leaving 4 bases unmatched. Germline assignment: CDR1 MGHRA and CDR2 YSYEKL. The CDR3 contains 13 residues. The CDR3 nucleotides are TGCGCCAGCAGCCAAGTCCCCGGGGGGACGCAGTATTTT. Residues: CASSQVPGGTQYF.